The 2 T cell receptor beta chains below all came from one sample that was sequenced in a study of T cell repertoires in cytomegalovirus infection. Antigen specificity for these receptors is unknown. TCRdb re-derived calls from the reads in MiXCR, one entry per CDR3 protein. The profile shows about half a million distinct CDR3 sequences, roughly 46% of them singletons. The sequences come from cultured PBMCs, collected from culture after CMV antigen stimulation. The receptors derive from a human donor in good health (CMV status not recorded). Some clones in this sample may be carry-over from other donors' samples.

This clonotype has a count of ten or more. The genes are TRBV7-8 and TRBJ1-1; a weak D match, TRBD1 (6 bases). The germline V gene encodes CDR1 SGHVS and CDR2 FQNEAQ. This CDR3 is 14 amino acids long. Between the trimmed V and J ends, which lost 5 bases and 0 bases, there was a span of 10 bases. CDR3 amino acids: CASSQGTLNTEAFF. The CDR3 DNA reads TGTGCCAGCAGCCAAGGGACACTGAACACTGAAGCTTTCTTT.

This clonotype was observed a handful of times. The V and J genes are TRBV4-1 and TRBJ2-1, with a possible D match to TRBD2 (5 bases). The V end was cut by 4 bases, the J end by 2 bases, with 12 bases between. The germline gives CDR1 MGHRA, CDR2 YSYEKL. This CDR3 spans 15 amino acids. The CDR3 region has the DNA TGCGCCAGCAGCCGTGTAGGAGGAACCTACAATGAGCAGTTCTTC. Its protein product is CASSRVGGTYNEQFF.